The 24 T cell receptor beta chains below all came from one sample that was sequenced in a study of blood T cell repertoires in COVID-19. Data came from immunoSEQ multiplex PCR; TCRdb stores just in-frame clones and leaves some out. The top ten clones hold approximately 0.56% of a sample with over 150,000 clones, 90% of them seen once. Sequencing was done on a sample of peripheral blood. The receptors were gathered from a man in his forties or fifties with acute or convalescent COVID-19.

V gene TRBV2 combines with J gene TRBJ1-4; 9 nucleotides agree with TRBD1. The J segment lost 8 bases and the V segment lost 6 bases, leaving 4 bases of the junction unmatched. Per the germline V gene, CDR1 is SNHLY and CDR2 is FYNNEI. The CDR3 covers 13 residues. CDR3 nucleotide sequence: TGTGCCAGCAGAAGACAGGGGGAAGAAAAACTGTTTTTT. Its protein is CASRRQGEEKLFF.

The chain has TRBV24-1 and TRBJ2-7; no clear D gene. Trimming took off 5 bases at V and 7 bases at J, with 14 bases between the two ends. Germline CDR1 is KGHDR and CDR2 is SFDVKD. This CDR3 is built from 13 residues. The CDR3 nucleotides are TGTGCCACCAGTGCTGGCGACTGGGTGGAGCAGTACTTC. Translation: CATSAGDWVEQYF.

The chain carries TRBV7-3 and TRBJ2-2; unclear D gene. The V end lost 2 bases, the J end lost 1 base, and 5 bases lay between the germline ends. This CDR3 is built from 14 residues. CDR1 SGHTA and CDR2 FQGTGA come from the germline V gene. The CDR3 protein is CASSLQRNTGELFF. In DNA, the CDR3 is TGTGCCAGCAGCTTACAGCGGAACACCGGGGAGCTGTTTTTT.

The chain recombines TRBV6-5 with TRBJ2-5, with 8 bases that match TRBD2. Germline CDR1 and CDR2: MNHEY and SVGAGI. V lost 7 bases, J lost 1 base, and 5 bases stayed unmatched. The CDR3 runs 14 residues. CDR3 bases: TGTGCCAGCACTGCTAGCGGGCTCCAAGAGACCCAGTACTTC. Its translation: CASTASGLQETQYF.

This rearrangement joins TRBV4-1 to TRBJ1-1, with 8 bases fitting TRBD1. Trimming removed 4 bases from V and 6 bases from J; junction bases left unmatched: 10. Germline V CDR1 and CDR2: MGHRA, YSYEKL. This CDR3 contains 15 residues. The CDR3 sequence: CASSRGQGAVAEAFF. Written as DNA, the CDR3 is TGCGCCAGCAGCCGGGGCCAGGGGGCGGTCGCTGAAGCTTTCTTT.

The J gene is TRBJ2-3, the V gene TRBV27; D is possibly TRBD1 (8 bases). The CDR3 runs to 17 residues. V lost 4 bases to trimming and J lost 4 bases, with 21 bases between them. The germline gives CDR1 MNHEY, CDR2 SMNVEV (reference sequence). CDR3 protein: CASSSGGSVLAADTQYF. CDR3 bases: TGTGCCAGCAGTTCAGGGGGCTCGGTGCTAGCGGCAGATACGCAGTATTTT.

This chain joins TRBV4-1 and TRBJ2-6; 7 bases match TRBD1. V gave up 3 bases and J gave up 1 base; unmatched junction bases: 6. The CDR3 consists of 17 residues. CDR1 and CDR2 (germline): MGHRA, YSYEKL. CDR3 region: CASSHLTGRSGANVLTF. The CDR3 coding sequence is TGCGCCAGCAGCCACCTGACAGGGAGATCTGGGGCCAACGTCCTGACTTTC.

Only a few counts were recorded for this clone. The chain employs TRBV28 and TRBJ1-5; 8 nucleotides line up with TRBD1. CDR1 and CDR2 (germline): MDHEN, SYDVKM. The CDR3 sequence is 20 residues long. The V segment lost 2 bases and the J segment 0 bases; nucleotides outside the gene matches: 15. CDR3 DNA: TGTGCCAGCAGTTTAGTTATTGGGACAGGTGAACTGTATAGCAATCAGCCCCAGCATTTT. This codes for CASSLVIGTGELYSNQPQHF.

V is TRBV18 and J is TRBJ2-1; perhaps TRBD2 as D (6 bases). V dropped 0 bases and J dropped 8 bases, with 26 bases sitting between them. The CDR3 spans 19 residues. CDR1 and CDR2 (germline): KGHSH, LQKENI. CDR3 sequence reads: CASSPPRTATGLATDEQFF. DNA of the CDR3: TGTGCCAGCTCACCACCTCGTACCGCGACGGGGCTAGCGACCGATGAGCAGTTCTTC.

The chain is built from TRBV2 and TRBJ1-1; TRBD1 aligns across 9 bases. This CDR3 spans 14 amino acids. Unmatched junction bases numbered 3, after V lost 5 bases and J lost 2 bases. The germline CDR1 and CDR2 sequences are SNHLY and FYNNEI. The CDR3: CASSSDRGNTEAFF. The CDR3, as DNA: TGTGCCAGCAGTTCGGACAGGGGAAACACTGAAGCTTTCTTT.

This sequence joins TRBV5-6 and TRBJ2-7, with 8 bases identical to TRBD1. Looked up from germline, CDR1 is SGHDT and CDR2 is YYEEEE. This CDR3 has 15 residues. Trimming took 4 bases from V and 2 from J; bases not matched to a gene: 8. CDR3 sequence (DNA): TGTGCCAGCAGCCCCAGACAGGGGAATCCCTACGAGCAGTACGTC. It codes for CASSPRQGNPYEQYV.

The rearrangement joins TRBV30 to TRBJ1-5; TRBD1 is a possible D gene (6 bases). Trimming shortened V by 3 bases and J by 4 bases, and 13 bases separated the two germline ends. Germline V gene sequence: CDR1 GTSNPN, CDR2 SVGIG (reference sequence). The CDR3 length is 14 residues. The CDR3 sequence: CAWRPGGANQPQHF. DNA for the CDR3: TGTGCCTGGAGACCCGGGGGGGCTAATCAGCCCCAGCATTTT.

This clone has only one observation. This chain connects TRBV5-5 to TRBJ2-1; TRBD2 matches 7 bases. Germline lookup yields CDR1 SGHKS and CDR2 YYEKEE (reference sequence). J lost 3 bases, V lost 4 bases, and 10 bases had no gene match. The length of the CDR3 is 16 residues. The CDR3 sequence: CASSGTGTIFYNEQFF. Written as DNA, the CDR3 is TGTGCCAGCAGCGGGACCGGGACTATCTTCTACAATGAGCAGTTCTTC.

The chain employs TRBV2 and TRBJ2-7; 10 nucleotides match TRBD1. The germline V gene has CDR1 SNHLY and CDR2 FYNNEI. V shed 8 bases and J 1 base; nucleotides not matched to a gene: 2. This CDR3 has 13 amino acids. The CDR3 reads CASRDRGSYEQYV. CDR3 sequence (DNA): TGTGCCAGCCGGGACAGGGGATCCTACGAGCAGTACGTC.

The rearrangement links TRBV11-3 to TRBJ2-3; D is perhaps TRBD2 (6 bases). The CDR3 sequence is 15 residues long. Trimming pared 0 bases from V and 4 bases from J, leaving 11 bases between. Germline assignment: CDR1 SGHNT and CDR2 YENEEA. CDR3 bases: TGTGCCAGCAGCTTAGATTCCACGGGGGCAGATACGCAGTATTTT. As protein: CASSLDSTGADTQYF.

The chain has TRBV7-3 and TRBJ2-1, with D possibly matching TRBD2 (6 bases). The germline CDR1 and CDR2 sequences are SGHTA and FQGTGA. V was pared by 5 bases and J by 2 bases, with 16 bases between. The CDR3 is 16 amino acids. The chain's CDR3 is CASSPDGGITYNEQFF. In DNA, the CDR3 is TGTGCCAGCAGCCCAGATGGGGGGATAACCTACAATGAGCAGTTCTTC.

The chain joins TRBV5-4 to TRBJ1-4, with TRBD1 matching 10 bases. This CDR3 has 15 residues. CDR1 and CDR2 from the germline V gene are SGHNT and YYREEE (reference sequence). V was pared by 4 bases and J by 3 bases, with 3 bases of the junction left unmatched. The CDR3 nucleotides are TGTGCCAGCAGCCGACAGGGGGCTTCTAATGAAAAACTGTTTTTT. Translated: CASSRQGASNEKLFF.

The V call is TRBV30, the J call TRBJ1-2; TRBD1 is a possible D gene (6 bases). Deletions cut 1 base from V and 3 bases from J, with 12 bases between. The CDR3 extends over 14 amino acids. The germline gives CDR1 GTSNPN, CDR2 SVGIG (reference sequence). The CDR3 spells CAWSGAGADYGYTF. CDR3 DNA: TGTGCCTGGAGTGGGGCAGGGGCCGACTATGGCTACACCTTC.

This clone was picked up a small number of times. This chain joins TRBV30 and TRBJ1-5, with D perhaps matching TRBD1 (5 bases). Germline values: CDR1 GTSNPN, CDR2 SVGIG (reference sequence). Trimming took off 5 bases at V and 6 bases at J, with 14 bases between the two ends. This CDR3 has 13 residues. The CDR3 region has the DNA TGTGCCTGGGCTCGGGGGTTGGGTCAGCCCCAGCATTTT. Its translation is CAWARGLGQPQHF. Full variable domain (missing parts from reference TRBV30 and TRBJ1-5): SQTIHQWPATLVQPVGSPLSLECTVEGTSNPNLYWYRQAAGRGLQLLFYSVGIGQISSEVPQNLSASRPQDRQFILSSKKLLLSDSGFYLCAWARGLGQPQHFGDGTRLSIL.

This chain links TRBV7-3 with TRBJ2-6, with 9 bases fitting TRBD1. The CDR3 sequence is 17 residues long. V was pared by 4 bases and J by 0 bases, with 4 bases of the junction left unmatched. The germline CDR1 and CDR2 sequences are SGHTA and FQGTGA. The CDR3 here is CASSWTGATSGANVLTF. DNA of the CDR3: TGTGCCAGCAGCTGGACAGGGGCAACCTCTGGGGCCAACGTCCTGACTTTC.

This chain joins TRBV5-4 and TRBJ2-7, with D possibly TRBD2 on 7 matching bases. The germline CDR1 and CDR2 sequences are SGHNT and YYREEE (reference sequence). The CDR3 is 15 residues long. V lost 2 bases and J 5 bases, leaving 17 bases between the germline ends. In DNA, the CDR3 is TGTGCCAGCAGCTTCGGGGGGCTAGCTAAGGACGAGCAGTACGTC. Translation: CASSFGGLAKDEQYV.

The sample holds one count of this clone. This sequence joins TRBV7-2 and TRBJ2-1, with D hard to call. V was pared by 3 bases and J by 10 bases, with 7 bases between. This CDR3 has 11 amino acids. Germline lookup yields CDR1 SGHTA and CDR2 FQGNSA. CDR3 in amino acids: CASSFRWEQFF. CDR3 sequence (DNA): TGTGCCAGCAGCTTTCGGTGGGAGCAGTTCTTC.

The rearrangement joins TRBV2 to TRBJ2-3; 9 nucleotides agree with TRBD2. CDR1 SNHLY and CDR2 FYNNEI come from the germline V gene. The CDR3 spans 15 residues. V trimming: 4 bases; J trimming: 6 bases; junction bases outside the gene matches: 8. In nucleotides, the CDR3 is TGTGCCAGCAGTGTCGCGGGAGGGGGCGTGGATACGCAGTATTTT. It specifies CASSVAGGGVDTQYF. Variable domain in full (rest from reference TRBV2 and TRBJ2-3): EPEVTQTPSHQVTQMGQEVILRCVPISNHLYFYWYRQILGQKVEFLVSFYNNEISEKSEIFDDQFSVERPDGSNFTLKIRSTKLEDSAMYFCASSVAGGGVDTQYFGPGTRLTVL.

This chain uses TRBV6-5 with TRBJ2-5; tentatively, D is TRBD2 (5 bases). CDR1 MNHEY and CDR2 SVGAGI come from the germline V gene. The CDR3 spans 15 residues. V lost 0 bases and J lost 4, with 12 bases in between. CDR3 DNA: TGTGCCAGCAGTTACTCGCTGGGCGAGGGAGAGACCCAGTACTTC. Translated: CASSYSLGEGETQYF.